This T cell receptor beta chain was retrieved from a study of blood T cell repertoires in COVID-19. Across the whole study: Samples came from the United States, Italy and Spain, spanning acute and convalescent COVID-19. T cells, B-cell-depleted T cells, or PBMCs provided the cDNA or gDNA that served as material.

Methods used by the authors: Amplification of reference gene primers was used by the study to estimate nucleated cell counts. Method: immunoSEQ multiplex PCR; TCRdb's copy keeps in-frame clones and lacks some. Clone size and the V and J calls come from that table; the DNA yielded D and trimming. The profile shows about 300,000 clones, over 80% of them singletons. About this clone: Within the sample, other DNA sequences also encode this same CDR3.

V was clipped by 3 bases and J by 4 bases, with 7 bases between them. This CDR3 spans 12 amino acids. Germline V CDR1 and CDR2: SGHTA, FQGNSA. The sample was peripheral blood. The sequence was obtained from a woman aged 40 to 55 who had recovered from COVID-19. V is TRBV7-2 and J is TRBJ2-7, with D tentatively TRBD1 (6 bases). The DNA of the CDR3 is TGTGCCAGCAGCTTTACAGGGTACGAGCAGTACTTC. Encoded protein: CASSFTGYEQYF.